This TCR beta chain emerged from a study of T-cell memory formation after mild COVID-19. The sample holds a few counts of this clonotype. Barcoded TCR alpha and TCR beta cDNA libraries with UMIs came from 5'RACE using constant-segment primers. MiXCR, applied by TCRdb to the 5' RACE reads, yields one record per CDR3 protein. Of over 450,000 distinct CDR3 sequences listed, just over 20% are singletons. The length of the CDR3 is 14 residues. The germline V and J ends were trimmed by 2 bases and 5 bases, with 14 bases remaining between them. Per the germline V gene, CDR1 is SGHRS and CDR2 is YFSETQ. Sequencing was done on a sample of PBMCs or a T cell subset sorted from them (not recorded which). The chain uses TRBV5-1 and TRBJ2-7; D possibly corresponds to TRBD1 (6 bases). This clonotype was obtained from an adult woman who had mild COVID-19 (a few samples of this study predate the infection). Cell type and time point are not known. CDR3 protein: CASSLTRGDNEQYF. For the CDR3, the DNA is TGCGCCAGCAGCTTAACCAGGGGAGATAACGAGCAGTACTTC.